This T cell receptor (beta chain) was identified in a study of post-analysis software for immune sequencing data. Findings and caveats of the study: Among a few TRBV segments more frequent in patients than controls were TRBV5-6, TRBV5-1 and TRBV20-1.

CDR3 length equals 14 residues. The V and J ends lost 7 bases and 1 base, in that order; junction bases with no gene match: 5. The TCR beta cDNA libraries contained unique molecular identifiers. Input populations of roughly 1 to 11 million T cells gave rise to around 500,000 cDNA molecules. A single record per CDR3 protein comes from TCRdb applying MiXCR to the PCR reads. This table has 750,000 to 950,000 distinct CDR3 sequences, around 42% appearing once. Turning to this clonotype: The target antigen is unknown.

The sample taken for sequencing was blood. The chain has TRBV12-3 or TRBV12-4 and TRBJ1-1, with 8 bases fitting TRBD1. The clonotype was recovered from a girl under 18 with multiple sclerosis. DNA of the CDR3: TGTGCCAGCACCTTGGGACAGGAGAACACTGAAGCTTTCTTT. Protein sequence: CASTLGQENTEAFF.